What follows describes a single T cell receptor (beta chain). What it binds is not known. This CDR3 comprises 14 residues. CDR1 and CDR2 (germline): KGHSH, LQKENI. The V end was cut by 3 bases, the J end by 7 bases, with 13 bases between. The record originates from a study of beta chain features in type 1 diabetes. Study overall: Investigators examined some 110,000,000 sorted cells across all samples. Study findings and constraints: In all four CD4+ subsets, TCRB CDR3 length was significantly, moderately reduced in type 1 diabetes.

Via the markers CD45RO/CCR7/CD25/CD127/CD95/CD27, stem cell-like memory, regulatory, central memory and naive CD4+ cells were sorted. Sorted cells reached over 95% purity in every population. Expressed TCRB transcripts were sequenced, since all the RNA that had been isolated was reverse transcribed. Only in-frame clones appear in the TCRdb table, and some are missing; sequencing was by immunoSEQ multiplex PCR. The table has some 280,000 clones, roughly 13% seen once; the top ten hold 0.015% to 0.02%. The sequence came from a man in his thirties or forties with type 1 diabetes. Material: naive CD4+ T cells from blood. The chain has TRBV18 and TRBJ2-1, with D possibly being TRBD2 (5 bases). The CDR3 region has the DNA TGTGCCAGCTCACCGTATCAGCGGCGAAATGAGCAGTTCTTC. Its protein is CASSPYQRRNEQFF. The full variable domain, with the rest looked up from reference TRBV18 and TRBJ2-1, is NAGVMQNPRHLVRRRGQEARLRCSPMKGHSHVYWYRQLPEEGLKFMVYLQKENIIDESGMPKERFSAEFPKEGPSILRIQQVVRGDSAAYFCASSPYQRRNEQFFGPGTRLTVL.